What follows are 26 T cell receptor beta chains derived from one specimen sequenced in a study of T cells in Graves' hyperthyroidism and ophthalmopathy. TCR beta CDR3 sequences were amplified from RNA transcripts. The HTBI primer set served for first-round RT-PCR of the TCR CDR3. Using its own MiXCR run on the multiplex PCR reads, TCRdb lists one record per CDR3 protein. The top ten hold roughly a tenth of the sample, which has hundreds of thousands of distinct CDR3 sequences, 14% seen once. The sample comprised blood. These receptors all stem from a woman under 30 with Graves' hyperthyroidism.

The V gene is TRBV13, the J gene TRBJ2-1; perhaps TRBD2 as D (5 bases). The CDR3 is 12 residues long. Per germline, CDR1 PRHDT and CDR2 FYEKMQ (reference sequence). V was cut by 5 bases and J by 9 bases, with 11 bases left in between. As DNA, the CDR3 is TGTGCCAGCAGCCTACTAGGGCCTGAGCAGTTCTTC. Its translation: CASSLLGPEQFF.

This clonotype was counted at least ten times. This chain joins TRBV7-9 and TRBJ2-7; D unclear. Germline CDR1 and CDR2: SEHNR and FQNEAQ (reference sequence). The germline V and J ends were trimmed by 4 bases and 0 bases, with 16 bases remaining between them. The CDR3 length is 16 residues. In DNA, the CDR3 is TGTGCCAGCAGCTCCCTCGAGGTATCACTCTCCTACGAGCAGTACTTC. Protein: CASSSLEVSLSYEQYF.

This clonotype was seen many times. The V and J genes are TRBV2 and TRBJ2-3; perhaps TRBD1 as D (5 bases). CDR3 length equals 14 residues. Per the germline V gene, CDR1 is SNHLY and CDR2 is FYNNEI. Trimming took off 6 bases at V and 0 bases at J, with 10 bases between the two ends. CDR3 nucleotides: TGTGCCAGCAGGATCCGACAGAGCACAGATACGCAGTATTTT. Protein: CASRIRQSTDTQYF.

This clonotype was seen a handful of times. This sequence joins TRBV7-3 and TRBJ1-1; D might be TRBD1 (5 bases). V gave up 1 base and J gave up 2 bases, with 8 bases separating them. The germline CDR1 and CDR2 sequences are SGHTA and FQGTGA. The CDR3 consists of 14 residues. CDR3 region: CASSLMGDNTEAFF. CDR3 DNA: TGTGCCAGCAGCTTAATGGGGGATAACACTGAAGCTTTCTTT. Combining the CDR3 with reference TRBV7-3 and TRBJ1-1 gives the whole variable domain GAGVSQTPSNKVTEKGKYVELRCDPISGHTALYWYRQSLGQGPEFLIYFQGTGAADDSGLPNDRFFAVRPEGSVSTLKIQRTERGDSAVYLCASSLMGDNTEAFFGQGTRLTVV.

This clonotype was counted many times. The chain carries TRBV11-2 and TRBJ2-1, with TRBD2 identical over 7 bases. Trimming removed 4 bases from V and 1 base from J; junction bases left unmatched: 10. Germline-derived CDR1 and CDR2 are SGHAT and FQNNGV. The CDR3 spans 17 residues. The CDR3 bases are TGTGCCAGCAGCTCTTCCCGGGAAGCGGGATCCTACAATGAGCAGTTCTTC. Its translation: CASSSSREAGSYNEQFF. Combining the CDR3 with reference TRBV11-2 and TRBJ2-1 gives the whole variable domain EAGVAQSPRYKIIEKRQSVAFWCNPISGHATLYWYQQILGQGPKLLIQFQNNGVVDDSQLPKDRFSAERLKGVDSTLKIQPAKLEDSAVYLCASSSSREAGSYNEQFFGPGTRLTVL.

Points on this clonotype: The final CDR3 position lacks the conserved phenylalanine or tryptophan, pointing to a likely read error. The V gene is TRBV4-1, the J gene TRBJ2-2; the match to TRBD1 covers 10 bases. The CDR3 is 18 residues long. The germline V gene has CDR1 MGHRA and CDR2 YSYEKL. V was pared by 3 bases and J by 1 base, with 8 bases of the junction left unmatched. The DNA of the CDR3 is TGCGCCAGCAGCCACCCCGGGACAGGGGAAGGGAACACCGGGGAGCTGTTTTAT. This codes for CASSHPGTGEGNTGELFY.

This clonotype came up many times. The chain joins TRBV11-2 to TRBJ2-2; D gene unclear. CDR3 length: 15 residues. CDR1 and CDR2 from the germline V gene are SGHAT and FQNNGV. Between the trimmed V and J ends, which lost 7 bases and 4 bases, there was a span of 16 bases. The CDR3, as DNA: TGTGCCAGCACCCACATCCCCTGGAGCACCGGGGAGCTGTTTTTT. It encodes CASTHIPWSTGELFF.

The chain couples TRBV4-1 to TRBJ1-2; a weak D match, TRBD1 (5 bases). Germline values: CDR1 MGHRA, CDR2 YSYEKL. V was pared by 0 bases and J by 4 bases, with 12 bases between. The CDR3 runs to 15 residues. CDR3: CASSQDSLGGYGYTF. The CDR3 nucleotides read TGCGCCAGCAGCCAAGATTCCCTGGGGGGCTATGGCTACACCTTC.

This clonotype was recorded many times. The rearrangement uses TRBV29-1 and TRBJ1-5; 11 nucleotides align to TRBD1. Germline CDR1 SQVTM, CDR2 ANQGSEA. The CDR3 consists of 13 residues. The V and J ends lost 6 bases and 6 bases, in that order; junction bases with no gene match: 4. The CDR3 DNA is TGCAGCGTCCAGGACAGGGGGCTTCAGCCCCAGCATTTT. It codes for CSVQDRGLQPQHF. Supplemented by reference TRBV29-1 and TRBJ1-5, the full variable domain reads SAVISQKPSRDICQRGTSLTIQCQVDSQVTMMFWYRQQPGQSLTLIATANQGSEATYESGFVIDKFPISRPNLTFSTLTVSNMSPEDSSIYLCSVQDRGLQPQHFGDGTRLSIL.

This clonotype was seen at least ten times. The rearrangement links TRBV2 to TRBJ1-5; the D is unclear. Germline CDR1 reads SNHLY; CDR2 reads FYNNEI. Deletions cut 3 bases from V and 10 bases from J, with 13 bases between. The CDR3 totals 13 residues. The CDR3 coding sequence is TGTGCCAGCAGTGATCCTATAAGGTCTCCCCAGCATTTT. Protein: CASSDPIRSPQHF.

The sample holds many counts of this clonotype. The rearrangement links TRBV12-5 to TRBJ1-1; TRBD1 might be the D (6 bases). Germline V lookup: CDR1 LGHNT, CDR2 FRNRAP. V dropped 3 bases and J dropped 4 bases, with 9 bases sitting between them. The CDR3 is 13 amino acids. The CDR3 DNA follows: TGTGCTAGTGGTTTAGGGGGGGCCACTGAAGCTTTCTTT. Translating it yields CASGLGGATEAFF.

J is TRBJ2-4 and V is TRBV19, with D tentatively TRBD1 or TRBD2 (5 bases each). V was trimmed by 3 bases and J by 6 bases, leaving 15 bases between them. Germline V CDR1 and CDR2: LNHDA, SQIVND (reference sequence). There are 15 residues in the CDR3. The DNA for the CDR3 is TGTGCCAGTAGTATTTCCGCCTTGGGGGTAAACATTCAGTACTTC. Protein sequence: CASSISALGVNIQYF.

This clonotype came up many times. The J gene is TRBJ1-1, the V gene TRBV11-2, with D perhaps TRBD1 (6 bases). V was shortened by 0 bases and J by 3 bases, with 11 bases between the two germline ends. There are 15 residues in the CDR3. CDR1 and CDR2 (germline): SGHAT, FQNNGV. The CDR3 bases are TGTGCCAGCAGCTTAGATCTGGCAGGGGACACTGAAGCTTTCTTT. Protein: CASSLDLAGDTEAFF.

Concerning this clonotype: A much bigger clone sits one base away, suggesting this may be a read error. V is TRBV7-2 and J is TRBJ2-5, with D hard to call. CDR1 is SGHTA, CDR2 FQGNSA, per germline. The CDR3 covers 13 residues. Trimming took off 6 bases at V and 1 base at J, with 9 bases between the two ends. The CDR3 DNA reads as TGTGCCAGCAGGAAGAGGCCCCAAGAGACCCAGTACTTC. Translation: CASRKRPQETQYF.

This clonotype turned up a few times. The chain is built from TRBV28 and TRBJ2-3; 10 bases are a match to TRBD2. Germline CDR1 is MDHEN and CDR2 is SYDVKM. The trim removed 5 bases at V and 4 bases at J, leaving 12 bases unmatched. The CDR3 covers 17 residues. Here the CDR3 reads CASSISRSGRYPDTQYF. CDR3 bases: TGTGCCAGCAGTATATCCCGTAGCGGGAGGTACCCAGATACGCAGTATTTT.

The V and J genes are TRBV11-3 and TRBJ2-1; the match to TRBD1 covers 7 bases. The CDR3 has 14 amino acids. The germline V gene has CDR1 SGHNT and CDR2 YENEEA. Trimming took 4 bases from V and 8 from J; bases not matched to a gene: 8. The DNA for the CDR3 is TGTGCCAGCAGCTGGGCAGGGGGATTCGATGAGCAGTTCTTC. Protein: CASSWAGGFDEQFF.

In its sample, this clonotype was seen many times. CDR3 protein: CSASGLAVKYNEQFF. DNA for the CDR3: TGCAGTGCTAGCGGACTAGCGGTAAAATACAATGAGCAGTTCTTC. The chain joins TRBV20-1 to TRBJ2-1, with TRBD2 matching over 10 bases. V was clipped by 3 bases and J by 4 bases; unmatched bases: 6. The CDR3 runs 15 residues. Germline V gene lookup returns CDR1 DFQATT and CDR2 SNEGSKA (reference sequence).

This clonotype was counted ten times or more. This chain joins TRBV6-1 and TRBJ2-4; 15 nucleotides line up with TRBD2. Germline loops: CDR1 MNHNS, CDR2 SASEGT. CDR3 length equals 18 residues. Trimming took 1 base from V and 1 from J; bases not matched to a gene: 2. CDR3 loop: CASSEVGLAGGAKNIQYF. The CDR3 nucleotides read TGTGCCAGCAGTGAAGTCGGACTAGCGGGGGGGGCCAAAAACATTCAGTACTTC.

This clonotype was seen a handful of times. The chain has TRBV27 and TRBJ1-1; D is possibly TRBD1 (5 bases). The CDR3 spans 17 residues. The germline V and J ends were trimmed by 7 bases and 0 bases, with 21 bases remaining between them. The germline V gene encodes CDR1 MNHEY and CDR2 SMNVEV (reference sequence). The CDR3 region has the DNA TGTGCCAGCAATAACTCCCCGGACAAACTCATGAACACTGAAGCTTTCTTT. Translation gives CASNNSPDKLMNTEAFF.

This clonotype was counted many times. The rearrangement links TRBV7-9 to TRBJ2-1; D remains ambiguous. The germline CDR1 and CDR2 sequences are SEHNR and FQNEAQ (reference sequence). This CDR3 region has 11 residues. The V end was cut by 4 bases, the J end by 13 bases, with 11 bases between. The CDR3 coding sequence is TGTGCCAGCAGCTCACCTTTGGTACAGTTCTTC. Amino acids: CASSSPLVQFF. Variable domain in full (rest from reference TRBV7-9 and TRBJ2-1): DTGVSQNPRHKITKRGQNVTFRCDPISEHNRLYWYRQTLGQGPEFLTYFQNEAQLEKSRLLSDRFSAERPKGSFSTLEIQRTEQGDSAMYLCASSSPLVQFFGPGTRLTVL.

The chain joins TRBV6-1 to TRBJ1-6; no clear D gene. The CDR3 is 11 residues long. In germline, CDR1 is MNHNS, CDR2 SASEGT. V lost 6 bases to trimming and J lost 9 bases, with 6 bases between them. The CDR3 protein is CASRKLSPLHF. The DNA for the CDR3 is TGTGCCAGCAGAAAGCTTTCACCCCTCCACTTT.

In its sample, this clonotype was seen many times. This chain uses TRBV27 with TRBJ1-1, with D possibly matching TRBD1 (5 bases). Germline lookup yields CDR1 MNHEY and CDR2 SMNVEV (reference sequence). CDR3 length equals 15 residues. V shed 5 bases and J shed 5 bases, with 18 bases lying between them. CDR3 nucleotide sequence: TGTGCCAGCAGTCCCTCGGGGGGGAGGAGGACTGAAGCTTTCTTT. It specifies CASSPSGGRRTEAFF.

The genes are TRBV5-1 and TRBJ2-3, with 16 bases lining up with TRBD2. After removal of 4 bases from V and 5 bases from J, the junction contained 10 bases not matched to a gene. This CDR3 is built from 18 residues. Germline loops: CDR1 SGHRS, CDR2 YFSETQ. CDR3 nucleotide sequence: TGCGCCAGCAGCCCGGGACTAGCGGGAGGGCCAAAAAGAGATACGCAGTATTTT. Its protein product is CASSPGLAGGPKRDTQYF. The whole variable domain, remainder taken from reference TRBV5-1 and TRBJ2-3, is KAGVTQTPRYLIKTRGQQVTLSCSPISGHRSVSWYQQTPGQGLQFLFEYFSETQRNKGNFPGRFSGRQFSNSRSEMNVSTLELGDSALYLCASSPGLAGGPKRDTQYFGPGTRLTVL.

This clonotype was seen only a few times. V is TRBV7-9 and J is TRBJ2-1; 15 bases fit TRBD2. The CDR3 spans 15 residues. The ends lost 4 bases at V and 7 bases at J; junction bases unmatched: 2. In germline, CDR1 is SEHNR, CDR2 FQNEAQ (reference sequence). The CDR3 DNA is TGTGCCAGCAGCTGGGGACTAGCGGGGGGAAATGAGCAGTTCTTC. As protein: CASSWGLAGGNEQFF.

This clonotype was seen only a few times. The chain joins TRBV5-1 to TRBJ2-5, with TRBD1 matching over 7 bases. Unmatched junction bases numbered 7, after V lost 1 base and J lost 1 base. The germline V gene has CDR1 SGHRS and CDR2 YFSETQ. This CDR3 region has 16 residues. The CDR3 DNA reads TGCGCCAGCAGCTTGAGCCCTGAGGGGGCCCAAGAGACCCAGTACTTC. Protein: CASSLSPEGAQETQYF. The full variable domain, in which reference TRBV5-1 and TRBJ2-5 provide the parts outside the CDR3, is KAGVTQTPRYLIKTRGQQVTLSCSPISGHRSVSWYQQTPGQGLQFLFEYFSETQRNKGNFPGRFSGRQFSNSRSEMNVSTLELGDSALYLCASSLSPEGAQETQYFGPGTRLLVL.

This clonotype has at least ten counts. The chain has TRBV12-5 and TRBJ2-3; D may be TRBD1 or TRBD2 (7 bases each). The CDR3 covers 15 residues. The V and J ends lost 6 bases and 4 bases respectively, with 17 bases between them. Germline V gene data show CDR1 as LGHNT and CDR2 as FRNRAP. The CDR3 reads CASGPNRGGPDTQYF. CDR3 nucleotide sequence: TGTGCTAGTGGCCCTAACAGGGGAGGGCCAGATACGCAGTATTTT.